The clone carrying this T cell receptor beta chain was found a few times. Its antigen is still unknown. This sample also contains other DNA sequences that code for the same CDR3. Expressed TCRB transcripts were sequenced because the entire RNA isolate underwent reverse transcription. Repertoires were generated with immunoSEQ multiplex PCR, while TCRdb's copy carries only in-frame clones and drops some. In the table there are hundreds of thousands of clones, over 11% of which are singletons. The sample is drawn from a study of beta chain features in type 1 diabetes. V lost 2 bases and J lost 8, with 9 bases in between. Germline CDR1 and CDR2: GTSNPN and SVGIG (reference sequence). There are 11 residues in the CDR3. Study-level points and caveats: A moderate, significant TCRB CDR3 shortening appeared in type 1 diabetes across four CD4+ subsets.

This receptor was obtained from a man aged 18 to 35 with type 1 diabetes. The chain recombines TRBV30 with TRBJ1-2; D is uncertain. What was sequenced was naive CD4+ T cells from blood. CDR3 sequence reads: CAWSTVGGYTF. CDR3 sequence (DNA): TGTGCCTGGAGTACAGTGGGGGGCTACACCTTC.